The clone carrying this T cell receptor beta chain was seen only once. The antigen is undetermined. The germline V gene encodes CDR1 LNHDA and CDR2 SQIVND (reference sequence). This CDR3 region has 14 residues. V shed 7 bases, J shed 8 bases, and the junction held 10 bases outside the gene matches. Measured with immunoSEQ multiplex PCR; TCRdb has only the in-frame clones, and not every one. The data hold about 61,000 clones, with about 88% observed a single time. The sample is drawn from a study of OX40 agonist ivuxolimab in advanced cancers. Study in general: Partial responses were achieved by three patients, of whom one had hepatocellular carcinoma and two had cutaneous melanoma.

Study-level findings and limits: On average, a greater number of expanded clones characterised CD8+ T cells relative to CD4+.

The J gene is TRBJ1-4, the V gene TRBV19; 7 positions match TRBD1. The sequence was collected from an adult with an advanced solid tumor such as melanoma, head and neck, liver or kidney cancer. Sample: CD4+ or CD8+ T cells sorted from blood, taken in a trial of the OX40 agonist ivuxolimab. CDR3 loop: CASTRQGYREKLFF. CDR3 nucleotides: TGTGCCAGTACCCGACAGGGATATCGGGAAAAACTGTTTTTT.